Listed here is a single T cell receptor beta chain. No antigen is known for it. This entry is derived from a study of radiotherapy plus CTLA-4 blockade in lung cancer. Overall study context: In less than 20% of patients, objective responses were seen; 31% had disease control.

Study observations and caveats: Dynamics of early blood T cell clones, together with interferon-beta, were reportedly the best predictors of response. Tumor-derived TCR clones expanded in blood after radiotherapy plus ipilimumab.

CTLA-4 blockade with ipilimumab, together with focal radiation, was given to patients with chemo-refractory metastatic non-small-cell lung cancer. TCRdb keeps only in-frame clones here, not all; method: immunoSEQ multiplex PCR. The sample has 85,000 to 90,000 clones, around nine tenths seen once. CDR1 DFQATT and CDR2 SNEGSKA come from the germline V gene (reference sequence). Trimming stripped 7 bases from V and 8 bases from J, with 14 bases between. The CDR3 sequence is 11 residues long. The sequence was obtained from a human donor with non-small cell lung cancer that progressed on radiotherapy plus ipilimumab. Sequencing was performed on peripheral blood, taken from a patient treated with radiotherapy plus ipilimumab. This rearrangement joins TRBV20-1 to TRBJ1-2; the D is unclear. The chain's CDR3 is CSVTRTQGYTF. Written as DNA, the CDR3 is TGCAGTGTCACACGGACTCAGGGCTACACCTTC.